This entry lists 14 T cell receptor beta chains sequenced from one sample in a study of T cells after yellow fever vaccination. TCRdb redid the calling of the 5' RACE reads with MiXCR, one entry per CDR3 protein. The sample records hundreds of thousands of distinct CDR3 sequences, 13% being singletons. This specimen was PBMCs, taken on the day of the yellow fever booster vaccination. The origin of the receptors is a man aged 25 to 40 who received the YFV17D yellow fever vaccine.

This clonotype was detected only a few times. The V and J genes are TRBV5-6 and TRBJ2-5; D is possibly TRBD2 (6 bases). The CDR3 contains 15 residues. Germline assignment: CDR1 SGHDT and CDR2 YYEEEE. V was trimmed by 4 bases and J by 5 bases, leaving 18 bases between them. CDR3 coding DNA: TGTGCCAGCAGCCCCGGGGCTAGCGATCTGGAGACCCAGTACTTC. Amino acids: CASSPGASDLETQYF.

This clonotype has just a few counts. This rearrangement joins TRBV11-2 to TRBJ2-5, with D uncertain. The CDR3 consists of 13 residues. V gave up 3 bases and J gave up 4 bases, with 9 bases separating them. The germline gives CDR1 SGHAT, CDR2 FQNNGV. The CDR3 spells CASSFGKTETQYF. As DNA, the CDR3 is TGTGCCAGCAGCTTTGGAAAAACAGAGACCCAGTACTTC. Full variable domain (missing parts from reference TRBV11-2 and TRBJ2-5): EAGVAQSPRYKIIEKRQSVAFWCNPISGHATLYWYQQILGQGPKLLIQFQNNGVVDDSQLPKDRFSAERLKGVDSTLKIQPAKLEDSAVYLCASSFGKTETQYFGPGTRLLVL.

The chain combines TRBV5-1 with TRBJ2-1; 9 bases match TRBD2. Germline V gene data show CDR1 as SGHRS and CDR2 as YFSETQ. This CDR3 spans 16 amino acids. J gave up 7 bases and V 3 bases, and 11 bases lay outside the gene matches. Written as DNA, the CDR3 is TGCGCCAGCAGCTGGAGCGGGGGGTCTAGCTTAAATGAGCAGTTCTTC. This codes for CASSWSGGSSLNEQFF.

This chain joins TRBV12-3 or TRBV12-4 and TRBJ1-2, with D maybe TRBD1 (5 bases). This CDR3 comprises 14 residues. V lost 1 base to trimming and J lost 6 bases, with 12 bases between them. The CDR3 sequence is CASSLGGFKNGYTF. The CDR3 DNA is TGTGCCAGCAGTTTAGGGGGCTTCAAAAATGGCTACACCTTC.

V usage is TRBV6-1 and J usage is TRBJ2-5, with 8 bases fitting TRBD1. With V trimmed by 6 bases and J by 4 bases, 13 bases remained unmatched. CDR1 and CDR2 from the germline V gene are MNHNS and SASEGT. This CDR3 is built from 16 residues. Here the CDR3 reads CASRHSLQGVGETQYF. DNA of the CDR3: TGTGCCAGCAGACACAGCTTACAGGGGGTCGGAGAGACCCAGTACTTC.

V is TRBV14 and J is TRBJ2-5; 9 bases align to TRBD1. The CDR3 is 20 amino acids. With 0 bases clipped from V and 4 bases from J, the junction kept 18 bases outside the gene matches. Germline-derived CDR1 and CDR2 are SGHDN and FVKESK. CDR3 nucleotide sequence: TGTGCCAGCAGCCAAGACGACTCCCTACCGGGACAGGGTGCGGGAGAGACCCAGTACTTC. Its translation: CASSQDDSLPGQGAGETQYF. Supplemented by reference TRBV14 and TRBJ2-5, the full variable domain reads EAGVTQFPSHSVIEKGQTVTLRCDPISGHDNLYWYRRVMGKEIKFLLHFVKESKQDESGMPNNRFLAERTGGTYSTLKVQPAELEDSGVYFCASSQDDSLPGQGAGETQYFGPGTRLLVL.

The chain couples TRBV11-2 to TRBJ1-4; no definite D call. Germline assignment: CDR1 SGHAT and CDR2 FQNNGV. CDR3 length: 14 amino acids. Trimming removed 1 base from V and 5 bases from J, with 8 bases in between. CDR3 sequence (DNA): TGTGCCAGCAGCTTAGGGAGGTGGAATGAAAAACTGTTTTTT. It is translated as CASSLGRWNEKLFF.

This clonotype has a handful of counts. V usage is TRBV7-2 and J usage is TRBJ1-4, with 8 bases identical to TRBD1. The V segment lost 1 base and the J segment 8 bases; nucleotides outside the gene matches: 6. The CDR3 contains 15 residues. In germline, CDR1 is SGHTA, CDR2 FQGNSA. The CDR3 DNA is TGTGCCAGCAGCTTAGGACAGGGGAGTATGGAAAAACTGTTTTTT. This codes for CASSLGQGSMEKLFF.

This clonotype has just a few counts. The chain combines TRBV29-1 with TRBJ2-5; 7 bases are a match to TRBD1. Germline lookup yields CDR1 SQVTM and CDR2 ANQGSEA. The CDR3 totals 13 residues. J lost 5 bases, V lost 3 bases, and 6 bases had no gene match. CDR3 region: CSVEGRGTETQYF. The CDR3 DNA is TGCAGCGTTGAGGGCAGGGGGACGGAGACCCAGTACTTC.

The chain uses TRBV3-1 and TRBJ1-2; no clear D. V lost 7 bases, J lost 0 bases, and 12 bases lay in between. Germline loops: CDR1 LGHDT, CDR2 YNNKEL (reference sequence). The CDR3 sequence is 14 residues long. The chain's CDR3 is CASTPSGANYGYTF. The CDR3, as DNA: TGTGCCAGCACCCCTTCCGGAGCTAACTATGGCTACACCTTC.

V gene TRBV10-3 combines with J gene TRBJ2-7; 7 bases line up with TRBD2. CDR3 length: 11 residues. Germline values: CDR1 ENHRY, CDR2 SYGVKD. J gave up 3 bases and V 7 bases, and 0 bases lay outside the gene matches. CDR3 amino acids: CAITSGYEQYF. CDR3 sequence (DNA): TGTGCCATCACTAGCGGCTACGAGCAGTACTTC.

V usage is TRBV7-2 and J usage is TRBJ2-1; D not resolved. Germline V gene lookup returns CDR1 SGHTA and CDR2 FQGNSA. The CDR3 is 17 amino acids. V gave up 0 bases and J gave up 6 bases, with 18 bases separating them. The CDR3 loop reads CASSLAGALFGINEQFF. DNA of the CDR3: TGTGCCAGCAGCTTAGCCGGAGCGTTGTTTGGGATCAATGAGCAGTTCTTC.

The V and J genes are TRBV5-1 and TRBJ2-1; TRBD1 is a possible D gene (7 bases). The V gene lost 3 bases and the J gene lost 4 bases, with 14 bases spanning the gap. The CDR3 covers 15 residues. Germline assignment: CDR1 SGHRS and CDR2 YFSETQ. The CDR3 region is CASSSVADRYNEQFF. The CDR3 bases are TGCGCCAGCAGCTCCGTAGCGGACAGGTACAATGAGCAGTTCTTC.

The CDR3 is CASSPGTGQVQYF. The CDR3 DNA is TGTGCCAGCAGCCCCGGGACAGGGCAAGTGCAGTACTTC. The chain couples TRBV14 to TRBJ2-7; 9 bases match TRBD1. CDR1 and CDR2 (germline): SGHDN, FVKESK. After removal of 4 bases from V and 9 bases from J, the junction contained 7 bases not matched to a gene. The CDR3 has 13 amino acids. The full variable domain, rest sourced from reference TRBV14 and TRBJ2-7, is EAGVTQFPSHSVIEKGQTVTLRCDPISGHDNLYWYRRVMGKEIKFLLHFVKESKQDESGMPNNRFLAERTGGTYSTLKVQPAELEDSGVYFCASSPGTGQVQYFGPGTRLTVT.